This T cell receptor (beta chain) was sequenced for a study of glioma-infiltrating T cells after dendritic cell vaccination. Using immunoSEQ multiplex PCR, the repertoire was profiled, and TCRdb retains in-frame clones only, with some absent. The sample has approximately 50,000 clones, approximately 90% seen once; the top ten hold roughly 5.6%. V gave up 5 bases and J gave up 5 bases; unmatched junction bases: 12. Per the germline V gene, CDR1 is SGHAT and CDR2 is FQNNGV. This CDR3 contains 15 residues. Indicated time point: after dendritic cell vaccination, including at tumor progression/relapse. Selection required adequate fresh-frozen tumor tissue plus more than two years' survival data.

The sample here was blood, taken after dendritic cell vaccination. The rearrangement links TRBV11-2 to TRBJ2-7; 7 bases map to TRBD1. This clonotype was sampled from a human donor with glioblastoma. The CDR3 reads CASSDRLSGTDEQYF. CDR3 in DNA: TGTGCCAGCAGCGATAGGTTGTCCGGGACAGACGAGCAGTACTTC.